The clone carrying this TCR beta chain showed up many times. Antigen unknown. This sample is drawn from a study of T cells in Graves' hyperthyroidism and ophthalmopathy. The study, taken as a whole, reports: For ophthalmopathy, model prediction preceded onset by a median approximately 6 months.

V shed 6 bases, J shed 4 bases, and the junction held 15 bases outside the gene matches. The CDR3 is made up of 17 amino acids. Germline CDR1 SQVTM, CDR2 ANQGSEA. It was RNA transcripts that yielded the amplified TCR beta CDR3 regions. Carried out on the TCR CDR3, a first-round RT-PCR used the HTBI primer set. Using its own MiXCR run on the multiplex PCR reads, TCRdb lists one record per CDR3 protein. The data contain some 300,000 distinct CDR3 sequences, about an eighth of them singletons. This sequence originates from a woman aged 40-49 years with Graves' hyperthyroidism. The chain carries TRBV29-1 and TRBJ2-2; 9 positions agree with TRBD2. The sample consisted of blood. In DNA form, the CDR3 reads TGCAGCGTCGAACGTTTCCTTAGCGGGAGTGGCACCGGGGAGCTGTTTTTT. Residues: CSVERFLSGSGTGELFF.